The 8 T cell receptor beta chains in this list originate from one sample, sequenced in a study of blood T cell repertoires in COVID-19. The table came from immunoSEQ multiplex PCR; TCRdb's copy has only in-frame clones and leaves some out. The data show under 150,000 clones, roughly four fifths seen once. Sequencing was done on a sample of peripheral blood. The receptors come from a man in his forties with active or convalescent COVID-19.

CDR3 in amino acids: CASTRETAGNTIYF. CDR3 nucleotide sequence: TGTGCCAGCACCCGGGAGACGGCTGGAAACACCATATATTTT. This rearrangement joins TRBV5-6 to TRBJ1-3; D unclear. This CDR3 is 14 amino acids long. In germline, CDR1 is SGHDT, CDR2 YYEEEE. Trimming removed 6 bases from V and 2 bases from J, with 12 bases in between.

The chain employs TRBV29-1 and TRBJ2-5, with TRBD2 as a possible D gene (5 bases). V was cut by 2 bases and J by 5 bases, with 15 bases left in between. CDR1 is SQVTM, CDR2 ANQGSEA, per germline. The CDR3 spans 14 residues. The DNA for the CDR3 is TGCAGCGTTGAACAGTGGAACTGGGAGGAGACCCAGTACTTC. Translating it yields CSVEQWNWEETQYF.

The chain has TRBV7-9 and TRBJ2-1, with D hard to call. Germline lookup yields CDR1 SEHNR and CDR2 FQNEAQ (reference sequence). The CDR3 contains 12 residues. V was shortened by 1 base and J by 9 bases, with 7 bases between the two germline ends. CDR3 region: CASSLVKLEQFF. The CDR3 nucleotides read TGTGCCAGCAGCTTAGTAAAGCTTGAGCAGTTCTTC.

This sequence joins TRBV3-1 (or the pseudogene TRBV3-2) and TRBJ1-6; 7 bases are a match to TRBD1. The V gene's germline CDR1 is LGHDT and CDR2 YNNKEL (reference sequence). J was trimmed by 5 bases and V by 6 bases; bases with no gene match: 4. This CDR3 comprises 14 residues. This CDR3 is CASRLGQNNSPLHF. CDR3 DNA sequence: TGTGCCAGCAGACTGGGACAGAATAATTCACCCCTCCACTTT.

This clone appeared once. The chain carries TRBV2 and TRBJ1-6; D not resolved. V lost 7 bases and J 8 bases, leaving 15 bases between the germline ends. The germline V gene encodes CDR1 SNHLY and CDR2 FYNNEI. There are 14 residues in the CDR3. CDR3 nucleotide sequence: TGTGCCAGCACCCTCCCGATAGTGGATTCACCCCTCCACTTT. Its protein is CASTLPIVDSPLHF.

The chain couples TRBV6-4 to TRBJ2-2; 11 positions match TRBD2. The CDR3 contains 14 residues. V shed 5 bases, J shed 7 bases, and the junction held 3 bases outside the gene matches. Germline values: CDR1 MRHNA, CDR2 SNTAGT. The CDR3 DNA sequence: TGTGCCAGCAGTCGACTAGCGGGGTTCGGGGAGCTGTTTTTT. Its protein is CASSRLAGFGELFF.

As regards this clone: Distinct nucleotide sequences in the sample also encode this CDR3. V and J are TRBV18 and TRBJ2-7, with TRBD1 identical over 7 bases. Trimming at V came to 2 bases and at J to 0 bases, leaving 1 base not matched to a gene. The germline gives CDR1 KGHSH, CDR2 LQKENI. The CDR3 is 14 residues long. CDR3 in DNA: TGTGCCAGCTCACCAAGGACAGGCTCCTACGAGCAGTACTTC. This encodes CASSPRTGSYEQYF.

This rearrangement joins TRBV19 to TRBJ1-3; possible D gene TRBD1, 5 bases. The CDR3 contains 15 residues. Germline loops: CDR1 LNHDA, CDR2 SQIVND (reference sequence). The CDR3 coding sequence is TGTGTTCTTCGCCCCGCAGGGTTCCCTGGAAACACCATATATTTT. Translating it yields CVLRPAGFPGNTIYF.